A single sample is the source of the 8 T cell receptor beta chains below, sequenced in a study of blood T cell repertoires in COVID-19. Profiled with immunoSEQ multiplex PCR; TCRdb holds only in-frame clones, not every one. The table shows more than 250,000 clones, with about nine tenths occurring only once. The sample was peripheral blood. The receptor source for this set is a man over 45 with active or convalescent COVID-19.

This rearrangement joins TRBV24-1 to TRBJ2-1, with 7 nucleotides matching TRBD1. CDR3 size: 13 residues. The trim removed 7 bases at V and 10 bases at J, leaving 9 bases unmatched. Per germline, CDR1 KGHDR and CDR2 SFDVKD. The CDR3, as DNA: TGTGCCACCAGCGATCCGGACAGGACGGAGCAGTTCTTC. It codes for CATSDPDRTEQFF.

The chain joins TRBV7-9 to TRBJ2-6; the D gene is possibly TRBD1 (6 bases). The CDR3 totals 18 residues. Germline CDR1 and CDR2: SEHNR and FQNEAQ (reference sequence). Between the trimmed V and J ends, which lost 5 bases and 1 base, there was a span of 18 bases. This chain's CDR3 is CASSTRQAMVSGANVLTF. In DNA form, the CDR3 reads TGTGCCAGCAGCACCCGACAGGCTATGGTTTCTGGGGCCAACGTCCTGACTTTC.

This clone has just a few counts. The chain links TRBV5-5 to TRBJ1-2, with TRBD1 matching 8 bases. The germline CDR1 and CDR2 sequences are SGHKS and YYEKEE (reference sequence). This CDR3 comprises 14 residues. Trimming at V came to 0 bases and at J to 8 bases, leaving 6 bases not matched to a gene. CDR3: CASSLGQGLLGYTF. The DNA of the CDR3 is TGTGCCAGCAGCTTGGGACAGGGGCTATTAGGCTACACCTTC.

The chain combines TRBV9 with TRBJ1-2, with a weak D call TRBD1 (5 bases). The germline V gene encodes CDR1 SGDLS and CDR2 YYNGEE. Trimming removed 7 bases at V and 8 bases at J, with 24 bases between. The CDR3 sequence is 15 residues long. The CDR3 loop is CASGGDLIRPKGYTF. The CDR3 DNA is TGTGCCAGCGGGGGGGATTTGATAAGACCCAAAGGCTACACCTTC.

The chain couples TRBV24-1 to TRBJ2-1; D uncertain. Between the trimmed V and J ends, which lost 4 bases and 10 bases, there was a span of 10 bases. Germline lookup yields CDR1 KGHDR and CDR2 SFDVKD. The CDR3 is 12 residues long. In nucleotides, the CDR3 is TGTGCCACCAGTGAATACTTGGGCGAGCAGTTCTTC. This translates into CATSEYLGEQFF.

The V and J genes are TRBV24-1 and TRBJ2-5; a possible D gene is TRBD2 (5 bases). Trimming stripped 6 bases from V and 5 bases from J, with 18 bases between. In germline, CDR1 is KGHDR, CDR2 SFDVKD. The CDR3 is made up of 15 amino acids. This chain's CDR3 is CATSSASTERETQYF. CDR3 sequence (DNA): TGTGCCACCAGTTCAGCAAGTACGGAGCGGGAGACCCAGTACTTC.

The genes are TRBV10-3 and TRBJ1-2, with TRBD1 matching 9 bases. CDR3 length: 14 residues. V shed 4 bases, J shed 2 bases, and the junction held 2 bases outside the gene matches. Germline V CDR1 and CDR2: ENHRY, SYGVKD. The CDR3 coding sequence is TGTGCCATCAGTGGTGGACAGGGGAACTATGGCTACACCTTC. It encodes CAISGGQGNYGYTF.

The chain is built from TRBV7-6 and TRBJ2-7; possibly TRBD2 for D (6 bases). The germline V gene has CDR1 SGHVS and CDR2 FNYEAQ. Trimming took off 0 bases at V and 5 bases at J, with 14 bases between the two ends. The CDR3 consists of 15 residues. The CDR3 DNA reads TGTGCCAGCAGCTTAGCTCCGGAGCGGGTGCACGAGCAGTACTTC. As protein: CASSLAPERVHEQYF.